The clone carrying this TCR beta chain was picked up a small number of times. Unique molecular identifiers were incorporated during preparation of the TCRbeta library. TCRdb itself ran the PCR reads through MiXCR, one entry per CDR3 protein. The table has a few hundred thousand distinct CDR3 sequences, 9% to 10% seen once. Germline-derived CDR1 and CDR2 are SGHRS and YFSETQ. The CDR3 is made up of 15 amino acids. Trimming cost V 0 bases and J 1 base, with 10 bases left between them. These data originate in a study of T-cell reconstitution after alpha-beta-depleted transplantation in children. This specimen consisted of PBMCs from the stem cell graft donor, obtained from the stem cell graft. This sequence was found in a human donor who donated a stem cell graft to a child with SCID. The rearrangement links TRBV5-1 to TRBJ2-5; D is unresolved. The CDR3 sequence is CASSLGPRGQETQYF. For the CDR3, the DNA is TGCGCCAGCAGCTTGGGCCCCCGAGGCCAAGAGACCCAGTACTTC.